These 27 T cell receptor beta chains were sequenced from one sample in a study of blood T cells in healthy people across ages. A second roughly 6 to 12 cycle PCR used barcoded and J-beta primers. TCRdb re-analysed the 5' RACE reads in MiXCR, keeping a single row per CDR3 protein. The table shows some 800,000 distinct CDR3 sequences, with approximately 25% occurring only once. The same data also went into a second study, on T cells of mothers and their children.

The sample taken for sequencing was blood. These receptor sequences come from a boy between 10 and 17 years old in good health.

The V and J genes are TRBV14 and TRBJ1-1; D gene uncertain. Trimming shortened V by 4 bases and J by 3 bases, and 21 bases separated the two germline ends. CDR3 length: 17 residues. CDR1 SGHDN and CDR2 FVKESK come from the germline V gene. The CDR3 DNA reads TGTGCCAGCAGCCCCGGCCCTATGGATCCCGTGTACACTGAAGCTTTCTTT. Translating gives CASSPGPMDPVYTEAFF.

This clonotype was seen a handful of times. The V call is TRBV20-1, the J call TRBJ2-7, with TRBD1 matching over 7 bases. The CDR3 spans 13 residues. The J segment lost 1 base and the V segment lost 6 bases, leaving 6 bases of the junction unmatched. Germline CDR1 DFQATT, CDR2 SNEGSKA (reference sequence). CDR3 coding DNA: TGCAGTGCGTACGGGACAGAATCCTACGAGCAGTACTTC. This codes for CSAYGTESYEQYF.

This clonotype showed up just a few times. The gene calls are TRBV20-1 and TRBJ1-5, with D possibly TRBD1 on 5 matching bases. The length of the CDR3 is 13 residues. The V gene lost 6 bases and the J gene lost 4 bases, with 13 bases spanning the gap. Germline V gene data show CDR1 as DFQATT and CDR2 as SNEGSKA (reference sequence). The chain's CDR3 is CSAQRGVNQPQHF. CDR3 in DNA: TGCAGTGCCCAGCGGGGGGTAAATCAGCCCCAGCATTTT.

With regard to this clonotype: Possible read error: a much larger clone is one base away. In DNA, the CDR3 is TGCGCCAGCAGCCGAGGTCCATGGGAGGCTGCAACTAATGAAAAACTGTTTTTT. Its protein product is CASSRGPWEAATNEKLFF. The rearrangement joins TRBV4-3 to TRBJ1-4; D is undetermined. V gave up 4 bases and J gave up 0 bases, with 18 bases separating them. The length of the CDR3 is 18 residues. Germline CDR1 and CDR2: LGHNA and YSLEER.

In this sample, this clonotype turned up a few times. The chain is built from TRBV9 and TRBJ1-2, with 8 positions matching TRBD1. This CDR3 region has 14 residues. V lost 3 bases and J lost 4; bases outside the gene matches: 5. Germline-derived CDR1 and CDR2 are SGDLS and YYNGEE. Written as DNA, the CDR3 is TGTGCCAGCAGCGGACAGGGGTCCCTCTATGGCTACACCTTC. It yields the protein CASSGQGSLYGYTF.

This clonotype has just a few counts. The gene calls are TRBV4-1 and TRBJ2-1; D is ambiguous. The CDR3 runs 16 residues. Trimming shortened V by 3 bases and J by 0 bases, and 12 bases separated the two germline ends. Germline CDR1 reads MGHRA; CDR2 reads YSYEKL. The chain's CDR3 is CASSQLDIFSYNEQFF. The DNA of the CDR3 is TGCGCCAGCAGCCAGCTCGACATTTTCTCCTACAATGAGCAGTTCTTC.

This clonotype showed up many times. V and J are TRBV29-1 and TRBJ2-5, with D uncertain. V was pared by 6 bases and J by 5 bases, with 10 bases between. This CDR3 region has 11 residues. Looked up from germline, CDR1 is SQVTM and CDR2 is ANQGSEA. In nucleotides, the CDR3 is TGCAGCGTAGGTCTTGGGGAGACCCAGTACTTC. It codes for CSVGLGETQYF. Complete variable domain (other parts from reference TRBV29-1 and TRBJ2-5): SAVISQKPSRDICQRGTSLTIQCQVDSQVTMMFWYRQQPGQSLTLIATANQGSEATYESGFVIDKFPISRPNLTFSTLTVSNMSPEDSSIYLCSVGLGETQYFGPGTRLLVL.

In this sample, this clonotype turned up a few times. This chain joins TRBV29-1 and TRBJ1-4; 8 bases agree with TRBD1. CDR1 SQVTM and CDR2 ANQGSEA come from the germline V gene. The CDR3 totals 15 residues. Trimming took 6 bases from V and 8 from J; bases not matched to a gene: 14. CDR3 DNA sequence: TGCAGCGTGATCATGACCAGGACAGGGACGGAAAAACTGTTTTTT. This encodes CSVIMTRTGTEKLFF. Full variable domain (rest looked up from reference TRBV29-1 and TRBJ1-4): SAVISQKPSRDICQRGTSLTIQCQVDSQVTMMFWYRQQPGQSLTLIATANQGSEATYESGFVIDKFPISRPNLTFSTLTVSNMSPEDSSIYLCSVIMTRTGTEKLFFGSGTQLSVL.

The CDR3 spells CASSLGVLGRGYTF. In DNA form, the CDR3 reads TGTGCCAGCAGCTTGGGAGTACTAGGTCGTGGCTACACCTTC. V is TRBV5-6 and J is TRBJ1-2; no clear D. The CDR3 runs 14 residues. CDR1 SGHDT and CDR2 YYEEEE come from the germline V gene. Trimming left V 0 bases short and J 7 bases short, with 13 bases between.

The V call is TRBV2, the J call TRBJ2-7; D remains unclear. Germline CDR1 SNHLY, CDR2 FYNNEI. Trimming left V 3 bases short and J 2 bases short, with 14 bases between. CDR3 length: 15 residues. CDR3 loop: CASSEAVGIAYEQYF. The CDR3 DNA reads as TGTGCCAGCAGTGAGGCGGTAGGGATCGCCTACGAGCAGTACTTC.

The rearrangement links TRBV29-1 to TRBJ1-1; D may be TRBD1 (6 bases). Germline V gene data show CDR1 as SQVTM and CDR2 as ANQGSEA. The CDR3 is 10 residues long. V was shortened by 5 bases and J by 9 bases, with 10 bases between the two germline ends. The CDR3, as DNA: TGCAGCGTTTGGCGGGACAAAGCTTTCTTT. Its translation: CSVWRDKAFF.

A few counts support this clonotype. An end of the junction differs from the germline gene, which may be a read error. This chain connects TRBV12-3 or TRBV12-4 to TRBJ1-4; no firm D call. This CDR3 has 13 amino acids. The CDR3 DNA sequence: TGTGCCAGCAGTCCCTCCGGGGAAGCTCGAGGAGTTTTT. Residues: CASSPSGEARGVF.

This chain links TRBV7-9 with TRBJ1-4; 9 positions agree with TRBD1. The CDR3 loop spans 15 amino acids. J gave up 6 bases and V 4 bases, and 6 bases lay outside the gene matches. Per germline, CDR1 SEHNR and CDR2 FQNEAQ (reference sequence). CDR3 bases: TGTGCCAGCAGCTCCCGGACAGGGGCGGATGAAAAACTGTTTTTT. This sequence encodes CASSSRTGADEKLFF.

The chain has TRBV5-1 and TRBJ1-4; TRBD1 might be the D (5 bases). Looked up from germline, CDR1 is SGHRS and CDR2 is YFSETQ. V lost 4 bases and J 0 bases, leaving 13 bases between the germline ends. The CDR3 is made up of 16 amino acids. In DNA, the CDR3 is TGCGCCAGCAGCATGACGACAGCTGCAACTAATGAAAAACTGTTTTTT. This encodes CASSMTTAATNEKLFF.

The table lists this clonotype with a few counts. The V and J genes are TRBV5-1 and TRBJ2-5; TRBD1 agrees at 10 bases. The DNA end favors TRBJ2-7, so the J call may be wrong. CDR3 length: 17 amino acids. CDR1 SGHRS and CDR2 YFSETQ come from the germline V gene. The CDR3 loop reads CASSLNPGTGVSYEQYF. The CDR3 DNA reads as TGCGCCAGCAGCTTGAATCCAGGGACAGGGGTCTCCTACGAGCAGTACTTC.

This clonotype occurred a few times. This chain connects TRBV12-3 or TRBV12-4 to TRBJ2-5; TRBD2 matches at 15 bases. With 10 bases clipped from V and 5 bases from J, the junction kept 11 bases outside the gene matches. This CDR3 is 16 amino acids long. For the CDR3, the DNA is TGTGCCACCAGGACTAGCGGGGGGGAAGTTGACGAGACCCAGTACTTC. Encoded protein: CATRTSGGEVDETQYF.

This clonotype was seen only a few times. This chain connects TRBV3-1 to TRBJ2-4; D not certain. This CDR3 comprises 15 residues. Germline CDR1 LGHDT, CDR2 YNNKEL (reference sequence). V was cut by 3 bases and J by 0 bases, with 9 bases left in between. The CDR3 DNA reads TGTGCCAGCAGCCACCAATCCTTAGCCAAAAACATTCAGTACTTC. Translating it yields CASSHQSLAKNIQYF.

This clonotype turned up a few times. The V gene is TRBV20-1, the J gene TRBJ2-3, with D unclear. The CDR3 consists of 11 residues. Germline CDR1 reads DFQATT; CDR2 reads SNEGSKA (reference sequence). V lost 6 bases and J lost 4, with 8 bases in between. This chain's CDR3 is CSAEKADTQYF. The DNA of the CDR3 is TGCAGTGCGGAGAAAGCAGATACGCAGTATTTT.

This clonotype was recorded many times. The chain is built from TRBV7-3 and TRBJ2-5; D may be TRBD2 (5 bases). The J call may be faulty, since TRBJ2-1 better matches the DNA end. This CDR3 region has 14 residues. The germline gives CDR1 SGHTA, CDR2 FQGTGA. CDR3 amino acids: CASSSASGNREQFF. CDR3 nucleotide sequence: TGTGCCAGCAGCTCAGCGAGCGGTAATAGGGAGCAGTTCTTC.

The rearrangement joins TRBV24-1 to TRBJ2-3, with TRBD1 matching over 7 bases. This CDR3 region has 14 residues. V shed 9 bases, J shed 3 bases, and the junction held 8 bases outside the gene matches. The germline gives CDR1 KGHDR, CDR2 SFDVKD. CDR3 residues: CATDGAGGTDTQYF. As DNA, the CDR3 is TGTGCCACCGACGGTGCAGGGGGAACAGATACGCAGTATTTT.

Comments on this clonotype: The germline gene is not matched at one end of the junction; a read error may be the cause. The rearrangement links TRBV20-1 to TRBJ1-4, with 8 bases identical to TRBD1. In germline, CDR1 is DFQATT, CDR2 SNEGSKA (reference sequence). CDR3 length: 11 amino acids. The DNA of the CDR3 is TGCAGTGCTAGAACAGGGGGGACATCGCTTTTT. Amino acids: CSARTGGTSLF.

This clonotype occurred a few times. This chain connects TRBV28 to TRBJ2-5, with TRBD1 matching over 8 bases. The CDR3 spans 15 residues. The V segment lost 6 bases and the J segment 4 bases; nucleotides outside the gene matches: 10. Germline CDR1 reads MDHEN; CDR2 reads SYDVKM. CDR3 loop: CASSPGTGLPETQYF. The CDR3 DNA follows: TGTGCCAGCAGCCCTGGGACAGGCCTCCCAGAGACCCAGTACTTC. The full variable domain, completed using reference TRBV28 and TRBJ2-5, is DVKVTQSSRYLVKRTGEKVFLECVQDMDHENMFWYRQDPGLGLRLIYFSYDVKMKEKGDIPEGYSVSREKKERFSLILESASTNQTSMYLCASSPGTGLPETQYFGPGTRLLVL.

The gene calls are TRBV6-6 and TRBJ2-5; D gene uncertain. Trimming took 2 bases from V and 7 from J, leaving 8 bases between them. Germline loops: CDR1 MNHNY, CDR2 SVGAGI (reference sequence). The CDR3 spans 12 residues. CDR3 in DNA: TGTGCCAGCAGTTACGGGATTGTGACCCAGTACTTC. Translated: CASSYGIVTQYF.

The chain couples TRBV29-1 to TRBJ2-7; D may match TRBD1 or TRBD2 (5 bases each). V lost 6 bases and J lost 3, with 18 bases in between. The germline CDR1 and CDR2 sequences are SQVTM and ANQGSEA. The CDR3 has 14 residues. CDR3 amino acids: CSVLSQTDYYEQYF. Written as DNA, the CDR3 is TGCAGCGTCCTTTCTCAGACAGACTACTACGAGCAGTACTTC.

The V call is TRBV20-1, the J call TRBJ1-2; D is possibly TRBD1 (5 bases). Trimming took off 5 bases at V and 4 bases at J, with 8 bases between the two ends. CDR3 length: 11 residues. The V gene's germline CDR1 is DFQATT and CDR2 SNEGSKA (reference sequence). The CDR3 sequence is CSAAGSYGYTF. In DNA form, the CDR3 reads TGCAGTGCTGCAGGGTCCTATGGCTACACCTTC.

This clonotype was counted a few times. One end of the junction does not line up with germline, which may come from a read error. CDR3 residues: CASKDRGFYNEQFF. The CDR3, as DNA: TGTGCGAGCAAGGACAGGGGGTTTTACAATGAGCAGTTCTTC. This chain links TRBV27 with TRBJ2-1; 10 nucleotides align to TRBD1. This CDR3 is 14 amino acids long. Germline V CDR1 and CDR2: MNHEY, SMNVEV (reference sequence).

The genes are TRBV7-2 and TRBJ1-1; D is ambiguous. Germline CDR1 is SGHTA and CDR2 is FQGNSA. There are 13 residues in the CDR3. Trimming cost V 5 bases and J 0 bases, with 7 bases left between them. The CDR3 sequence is CASSASMNTEAFF. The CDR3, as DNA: TGTGCCAGCAGCGCGAGTATGAACACTGAAGCTTTCTTT.